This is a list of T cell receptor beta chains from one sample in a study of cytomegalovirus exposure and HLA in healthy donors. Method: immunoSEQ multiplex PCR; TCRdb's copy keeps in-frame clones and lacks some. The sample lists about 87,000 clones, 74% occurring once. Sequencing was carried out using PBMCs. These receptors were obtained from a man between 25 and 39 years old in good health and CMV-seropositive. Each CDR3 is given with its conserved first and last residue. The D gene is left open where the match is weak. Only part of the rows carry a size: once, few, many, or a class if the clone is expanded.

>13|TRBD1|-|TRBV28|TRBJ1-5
TGTGCCAGCAGTGGACAGGCTCTGAGGCCCCAGCATTTT
CASSGQALRPQHF
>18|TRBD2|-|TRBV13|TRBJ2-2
TGTGCCAGCAGCTCGGGACTAGCGGGGGGGCCAGGCACCGGGGAGCTGTTTTTT
CASSSGLAGGPGTGELFF
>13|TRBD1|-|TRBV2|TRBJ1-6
TGTGCCAGCAGTGGGACAGGTAGTTCACCCCTCCACTTT
CASSGTGSSPLHF
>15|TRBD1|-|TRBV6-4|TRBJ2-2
TGTGCCAGCAGTGACTCAGGGACAGCAACCGGGGAGCTGTTTTTT
CASSDSGTATGELFF
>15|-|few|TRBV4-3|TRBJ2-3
TGCGCCAGCAGCCAAGCGGACGGGAGAACAGATACGCAGTATTTT
CASSQADGRTDTQYF
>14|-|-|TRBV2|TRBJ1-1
TGTGCCAGCAGTGTGGGCAGGACTAACACTGAAGCTTTCTTT
CASSVGRTNTEAFF
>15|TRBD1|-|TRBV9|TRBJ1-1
TGTGCCAGCAGCACCTGGACAGGGGGCAGGACTGAAGCTTTCTTT
CASSTWTGGRTEAFF
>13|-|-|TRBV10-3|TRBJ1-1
TGTGCCATCAAGGGGGGGGGTAACACTGAAGCTTTCTTT
CAIKGGGNTEAFF
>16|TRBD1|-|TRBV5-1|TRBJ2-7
TGCGCCAGCAGCCCACGTATGGGGACAGGAGGTGGCGAGCAGTACTTC
CASSPRMGTGGGEQYF
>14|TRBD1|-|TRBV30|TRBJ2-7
TGTGCCTGGAGTGGGACAGGGGGGGGCTACGAGCAGTACTTC
CAWSGTGGGYEQYF
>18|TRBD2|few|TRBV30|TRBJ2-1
TGTGCCTGCAATTCCGGGACTAGCGGGACAAGCTCCTACAATGAGCAGTTCTTC
CACNSGTSGTSSYNEQFF
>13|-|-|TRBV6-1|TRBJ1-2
TGTGCCACCCCGGGAGGGAAAGGCTATGGCTACACCTTC
CATPGGKGYGYTF
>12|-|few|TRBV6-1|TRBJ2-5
TGTGCCAGTAAACAGGGAAGAGAGACCCAGTACTTC
CASKQGRETQYF
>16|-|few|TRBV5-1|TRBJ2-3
TGCGCCAGCAGCTTGGGACAGAGCTACAGCACAGATACGCAGTATTTT
CASSLGQSYSTDTQYF
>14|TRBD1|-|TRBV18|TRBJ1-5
TGTGCCAGCTCACCCGGGACAGGGGAACAGCCCCAGCATTTT
CASSPGTGEQPQHF
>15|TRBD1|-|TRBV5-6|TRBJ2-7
TGTGCCAGCAGCCTAGGACAGGGTATCTTCGACGAGCAGTACTTC
CASSLGQGIFDEQYF
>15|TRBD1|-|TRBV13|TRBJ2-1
TGTGCCAGCAGTATGGACAGGAGCTCCTACAATGAGCAGTTCTTC
CASSMDRSSYNEQFF
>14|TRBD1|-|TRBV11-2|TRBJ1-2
TGTGCCAGCAGCTTTGGACAGGGGGGCTATGGCTACACCTTC
CASSFGQGGYGYTF
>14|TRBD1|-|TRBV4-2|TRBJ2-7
TGTGCCAGCAGCCTAAGGACAGGGCAGGACGAGCAGTACTTC
CASSLRTGQDEQYF
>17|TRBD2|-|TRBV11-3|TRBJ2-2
TGTGCCAGCAGCTCCTGGACTAGCGGGAGTGGTAGCGGGGAGCTGTTTTTT
CASSSWTSGSGSGELFF
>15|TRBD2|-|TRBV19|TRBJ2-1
TGTGCCAGTAGTAAGCGGGGAAGCTCCTACAATGAGCAGTTCTTC
CASSKRGSSYNEQFF